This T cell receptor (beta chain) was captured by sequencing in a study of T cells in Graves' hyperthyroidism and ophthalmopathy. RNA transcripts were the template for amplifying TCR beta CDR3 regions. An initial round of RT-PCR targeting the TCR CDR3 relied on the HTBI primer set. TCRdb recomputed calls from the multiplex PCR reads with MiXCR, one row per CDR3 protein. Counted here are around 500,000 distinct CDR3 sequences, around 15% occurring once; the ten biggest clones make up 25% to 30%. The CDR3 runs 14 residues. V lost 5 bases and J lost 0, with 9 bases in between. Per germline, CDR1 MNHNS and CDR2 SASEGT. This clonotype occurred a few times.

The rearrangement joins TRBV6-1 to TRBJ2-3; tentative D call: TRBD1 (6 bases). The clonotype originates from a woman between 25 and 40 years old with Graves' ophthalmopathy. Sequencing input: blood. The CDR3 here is CASSWGPSTDTQYF. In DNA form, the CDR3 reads TGTGCCAGCAGTTGGGGGCCAAGCACAGATACGCAGTATTTT.